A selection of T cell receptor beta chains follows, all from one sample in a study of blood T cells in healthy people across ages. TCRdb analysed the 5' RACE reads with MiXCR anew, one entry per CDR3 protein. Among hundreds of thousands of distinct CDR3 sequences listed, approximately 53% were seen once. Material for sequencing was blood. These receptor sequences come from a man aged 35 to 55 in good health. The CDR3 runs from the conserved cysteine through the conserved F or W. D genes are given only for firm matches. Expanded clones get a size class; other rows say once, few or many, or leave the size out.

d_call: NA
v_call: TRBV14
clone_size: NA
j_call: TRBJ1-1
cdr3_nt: TGTGCCAGCAGCCAAGATATTGTCGAGGAAGCTTTCTTT
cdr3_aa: CASSQDIVEEAFF

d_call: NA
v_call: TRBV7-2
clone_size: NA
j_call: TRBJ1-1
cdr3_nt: TGTGCCAGCAGTTCAATGGAGGCCGTTGAAGCTTTCTTT
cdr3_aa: CASSSMEAVEAFF

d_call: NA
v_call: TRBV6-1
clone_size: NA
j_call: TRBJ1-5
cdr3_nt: TGTGCCATCCAGGGTTATAGCAATCAGCCCCAGCATTTT
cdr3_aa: CAIQGYSNQPQHF

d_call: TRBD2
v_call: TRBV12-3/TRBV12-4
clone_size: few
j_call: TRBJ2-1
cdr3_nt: TGTGCCAGCAGTTCCCTCATAGCGGGGAATGAGCAGTTCTTC
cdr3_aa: CASSSLIAGNEQFF

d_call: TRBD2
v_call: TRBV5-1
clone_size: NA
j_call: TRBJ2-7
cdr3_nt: TGCGCCAGCAGCCGGACTAGCGGGACCTACAATGAGCAGTACTTC
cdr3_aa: CASSRTSGTYNEQYF

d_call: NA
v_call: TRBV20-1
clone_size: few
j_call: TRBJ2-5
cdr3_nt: TGCAGTGCTAGATGGCAGGAGACCCAGTACTTC
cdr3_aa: CSARWQETQYF

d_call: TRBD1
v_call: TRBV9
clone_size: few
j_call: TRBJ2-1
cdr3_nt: TGTGCCAGCAGCGCAGGGACAGACCACCGAAGGCAGTTCTTC
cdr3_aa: CASSAGTDHRRQFF

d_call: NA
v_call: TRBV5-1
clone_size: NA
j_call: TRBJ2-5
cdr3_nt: TGCGCCAGCAGCGCAGACCACGGGGTGGGAGCGGAGACCCAGTACTTC
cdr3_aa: CASSADHGVGAETQYF

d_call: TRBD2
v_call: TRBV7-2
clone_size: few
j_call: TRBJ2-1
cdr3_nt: TGTGCCAGCAGCCTGACTAGCGGGGGGCCGGAGTACAATGAGCAGTTCTTC
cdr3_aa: CASSLTSGGPEYNEQFF

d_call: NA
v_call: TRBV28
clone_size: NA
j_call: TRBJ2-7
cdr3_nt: TGTGCCAGCAGTTTATCGGCCAACCACGAGCAGTACTTC
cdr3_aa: CASSLSANHEQYF

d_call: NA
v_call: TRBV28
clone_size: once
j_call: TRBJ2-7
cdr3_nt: TGTGCCAGCAGTTCCCGCCGCGGACGAACCTACGAGCAGTACTTC
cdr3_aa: CASSSRRGRTYEQYF

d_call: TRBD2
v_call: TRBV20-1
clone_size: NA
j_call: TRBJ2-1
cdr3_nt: TGCAGTGCTGCTTCTAGCGGGGGGCGGGATGAGCAGTTCTTC
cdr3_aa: CSAASSGGRDEQFF

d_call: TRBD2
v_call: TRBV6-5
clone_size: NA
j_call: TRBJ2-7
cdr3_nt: TGTGCCAGCCTAGCGGGAGGATCGGTCTACGAGCAGTACTTC
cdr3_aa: CASLAGGSVYEQYF